The 27 T cell receptor beta chains reported below all come from one sample, sequenced in a study of blood T cell repertoires in COVID-19 (dated by TCRdb to 2020 to 2021). Library generation was performed with the immunoSEQ multiplex PCR assay. The source is immuneACCESS, and TCRdb retained only in-frame sequences with V and J called. Part of the clones is not carried over; for the studies checked, unresolved V genes explain less than half of this, and the remainder is unexplained. The sample table contains 180,000 or so clones; only one count was recorded for approximately 80% of them. In total, the top ten clones hold 13% of the sample. Specimen: PBMCs or T cells enriched from blood (not recorded which). The receptors derive from a woman aged 60-70 years who had recovered from COVID-19.

The chain joins TRBV21-1 to TRBJ2-1; TRBD2, the table's D call, was not compared with the DNA. TRBV21-1 is tagged as a pseudogene. The CDR3 contains 19 residues. In DNA form, the CDR3 reads TGTGCCAGCAACCCCGGGGCGGGGGGCCGGGGGTTAGAATACAATGAGCAGTTCTTC. Translating gives CASNPGAGGRGLEYNEQFF.

This clone was recorded once. The chain combines TRBV19 with TRBJ1-6, with a possible D match to TRBD1 (6 bases). V was trimmed by 4 bases and J by 6 bases, leaving 16 bases between them. The CDR3 sequence is 16 residues long. Germline V CDR1 and CDR2: LNHDA, SQIVND (reference sequence). The CDR3 sequence is CASSTTGFPTNSPLHF. The CDR3 nucleotides are TGTGCCAGTAGTACCACAGGGTTTCCCACTAATTCACCCCTCCACTTT.

V gene TRBV27 combines with J gene TRBJ1-6; no definite D call. Trimming pared 3 bases from V and 8 bases from J, leaving 14 bases between. Germline-derived CDR1 and CDR2 are MNHEY and SMNVEV (reference sequence). The CDR3 is 15 amino acids. CDR3: CASSFKRVWDSPLHF. The CDR3 bases are TGTGCCAGCAGTTTTAAGAGGGTTTGGGATTCACCCCTCCACTTT.

The V call is TRBV7-3, the J call TRBJ2-1; 13 nucleotides agree with TRBD2. The CDR3 extends over 15 amino acids. Trimming at V came to 2 bases and at J to 9 bases, leaving 4 bases not matched to a gene. Germline V gene sequence: CDR1 SGHTA, CDR2 FQGTGA. The DNA for the CDR3 is TGTGCCAGCAGCTTAGGACTAGCGGGGGTCGGTGAGCAGTTCTTC. It specifies CASSLGLAGVGEQFF.

This chain joins TRBV5-1 and TRBJ1-2; D is ambiguous. Trimming stripped 6 bases from V and 0 bases from J, with 12 bases between. The CDR3 has 14 residues. Per the germline V gene, CDR1 is SGHRS and CDR2 is YFSETQ. CDR3 coding DNA: TGCGCCAGCACCTTAAGCAGCGCTAACTATGGCTACACCTTC. Its protein product is CASTLSSANYGYTF.

The chain employs TRBV18 and TRBJ2-1; 8 bases match TRBD1. The CDR3 length is 16 residues. Trimming at V came to 3 bases and at J to 2 bases, leaving 6 bases not matched to a gene. In germline, CDR1 is KGHSH, CDR2 LQKENI. The CDR3 here is CASSPRTGSTYNEQFF. CDR3 in DNA: TGTGCCAGCTCACCGAGGACAGGGTCTACCTACAATGAGCAGTTCTTC.

This sequence joins TRBV4-1 and TRBJ2-3, with 7 bases aligning to TRBD1. Germline-derived CDR1 and CDR2 are MGHRA and YSYEKL. V lost 4 bases, J lost 1 base, and 8 bases stayed unmatched. The CDR3 consists of 16 residues. CDR3 in DNA: TGCGCCAGCAGCCCCCTGAGGACAGGCGGCACAGATACGCAGTATTTT. Translation gives CASSPLRTGGTDTQYF.

V usage is TRBV6-1 and J usage is TRBJ1-6; TRBD1 aligns across 8 bases. The CDR3 contains 15 residues. Germline values: CDR1 MNHNS, CDR2 SASEGT. The J segment lost 9 bases and the V segment lost 2 bases, leaving 6 bases of the junction unmatched. In DNA, the CDR3 is TGTGCCAGCAGTGAAACCCGGACAGGGTTTTCACCCCTCCACTTT. Residues: CASSETRTGFSPLHF.

The V call is TRBV6-5, the J call TRBJ1-1, with a tentative D call TRBD1 (5 bases). The germline V gene has CDR1 MNHEY and CDR2 SVGAGI. This CDR3 has 14 amino acids. V dropped 7 bases and J dropped 8 bases, with 20 bases sitting between them. This chain's CDR3 is CASIDSQGIREAFF. CDR3 coding DNA: TGTGCCAGCATTGACTCCCAGGGAATTAGGGAAGCTTTCTTT.

The genes are TRBV9 and TRBJ1-6, with 10 bases fitting TRBD1. The CDR3 is 19 residues long. The germline CDR1 and CDR2 sequences are SGDLS and YYNGEE. The V gene end was trimmed by 3 bases and the J gene end by 1 base; junction bases not matched to a gene: 10. The CDR3 sequence is CASSAGTGEWRSYNSPLHF. CDR3 bases: TGTGCCAGCAGCGCCGGGACAGGGGAATGGCGGTCCTATAATTCACCCCTCCACTTT.

This clone was seen more than once but under ten times. The chain links TRBV7-9 to TRBJ1-4, with 11 bases fitting TRBD1. This CDR3 is 14 amino acids long. Unmatched junction bases numbered 4, after V lost 5 bases and J lost 8 bases. Germline CDR1 reads SEHNR; CDR2 reads FQNEAQ (reference sequence). The CDR3 DNA follows: TGTGCCAGCAGCCGGACAGGGGGCAACGAAAAACTGTTTTTT. This encodes CASSRTGGNEKLFF.

This chain joins TRBV7-9 and TRBJ1-1; TRBD1 matches 7 bases. CDR3 length: 14 residues. J lost 8 bases, V lost 4 bases, and 10 bases had no gene match. Germline values: CDR1 SEHNR, CDR2 FQNEAQ (reference sequence). The CDR3 sequence is CASSSLRQGPEAFF. The DNA for the CDR3 is TGTGCCAGCAGCTCCCTCCGACAGGGCCCGGAAGCTTTCTTT.

The chain recombines TRBV6-2 or TRBV6-3 with TRBJ2-4; D is unclear. Germline CDR1 MNHEY, CDR2 SVGEGT. The CDR3 length is 16 residues. V was cut by 2 bases and J by 1 base, with 12 bases left in between. The CDR3 DNA reads as TGTGCCAGCAGTTACCGCTGGAGTAGTGCCAAAAACATTCAGTACTTC. Translating it yields CASSYRWSSAKNIQYF.

The chain uses TRBV7-3 and TRBJ1-6; D remains unclear. Trimming removed 5 bases at V and 6 bases at J, with 8 bases between. CDR3 size: 13 residues. Per germline, CDR1 SGHTA and CDR2 FQGTGA. DNA of the CDR3: TGTGCCAGCAGCGCAGAACCTAATTCACCCCTCCACTTT. Protein: CASSAEPNSPLHF. Drawing the rest from reference TRBV7-3 and TRBJ1-6, the complete variable domain is GAGVSQTPSNKVTEKGKYVELRCDPISGHTALYWYRQSLGQGPEFLIYFQGTGAADDSGLPNDRFFAVRPEGSVSTLKIQRTERGDSAVYLCASSAEPNSPLHFGNGTRLTVT.

V usage is TRBV28 and J usage is TRBJ2-2, with 8 positions matching TRBD2. Germline V gene sequence: CDR1 MDHEN, CDR2 SYDVKM. V was clipped by 4 bases and J by 8 bases; unmatched bases: 9. This CDR3 comprises 15 residues. The chain's CDR3 is CASSSPSAGVGELFF. DNA for the CDR3: TGTGCCAGCAGTTCCCCCTCAGCGGGAGTTGGGGAGCTGTTTTTT.

The J gene is TRBJ2-2, the V gene TRBV11-1, with 7 positions matching TRBD2. Germline trimming cut 3 bases from V and 4 bases from J; bases unmatched to any gene: 5. Germline V gene lookup returns CDR1 SGHAT and CDR2 FQDESV (reference sequence). The CDR3 length is 15 residues. The CDR3, as DNA: TGTGCCAGCAGCTTTGTAACGGGAGGCACCGGGGAGCTGTTTTTT. Protein sequence: CASSFVTGGTGELFF.

The chain combines TRBV11-3 with TRBJ2-1; 7 bases are a match to TRBD2. With 4 bases clipped from V and 9 bases from J, the junction kept 6 bases outside the gene matches. This CDR3 comprises 13 residues. Germline-derived CDR1 and CDR2 are SGHNT and YENEEA. CDR3 DNA: TGTGCCAGCAGCTCGGCAGAGCGGGGTGAGCAGTTCTTC. Translating gives CASSSAERGEQFF.

The genes are TRBV11-3 and TRBJ1-1; no clear D. CDR1 and CDR2 (germline): SGHNT, YENEEA. V gave up 0 bases and J gave up 3 bases, with 8 bases separating them. The CDR3 sequence is 14 residues long. The CDR3 is CASSLEGSDTEAFF. The DNA of the CDR3 is TGTGCCAGCAGCTTAGAGGGCTCAGACACTGAAGCTTTCTTT.

The chain recombines TRBV9 with TRBJ1-3; D perhaps matches TRBD1 (5 bases). CDR3 size: 15 residues. V was trimmed by 4 bases and J by 4 bases, leaving 15 bases between them. Germline V CDR1 and CDR2: SGDLS, YYNGEE. In DNA, the CDR3 is TGTGCCAGCAGCCCTGGACAAACACAAGGAAACACCATATATTTT. This translates into CASSPGQTQGNTIYF.

The V and J genes are TRBV28 and TRBJ1-2, with 7 nucleotides matching TRBD1. CDR3 length equals 14 residues. Germline trimming cut 5 bases from V and 11 bases from J; bases unmatched to any gene: 14. Germline-derived CDR1 and CDR2 are MDHEN and SYDVKM. CDR3 loop: CASSTGTAFPAYTF. CDR3 coding DNA: TGTGCCAGCAGTACAGGGACAGCTTTTCCCGCTTACACCTTC.

The chain carries TRBV6-4 and TRBJ2-3, with 7 bases fitting TRBD1. The CDR3 extends over 13 amino acids. The V gene end was trimmed by 5 bases and the J gene end by 5 bases; junction bases not matched to a gene: 4. In germline, CDR1 is MRHNA, CDR2 SNTAGT. CDR3 region: CASSRGPIDTQYF. Here the CDR3 DNA reads TGTGCCAGCAGTAGGGGGCCGATAGATACGCAGTATTTT.

This clone was seen a single time. V gene TRBV3-1 (or the pseudogene TRBV3-2) combines with J gene TRBJ1-1; TRBD1 might be the D (5 bases). The CDR3 sequence is 15 residues long. Germline-derived CDR1 and CDR2 are LGHDT and YNNKEL (reference sequence). The V and J ends lost 3 bases and 7 bases respectively, with 18 bases between them. This chain's CDR3 is CASSHNIGAGIEAFF. CDR3 DNA sequence: TGTGCCAGCAGCCACAACATAGGGGCAGGGATTGAAGCTTTCTTT.

This chain links TRBV6-6 with TRBJ2-5, with D hard to call. Between the trimmed V and J ends, which lost 6 bases and 5 bases, there was a span of 19 bases. Germline lookup yields CDR1 MNHNY and CDR2 SVGAGI (reference sequence). CDR3 length: 15 residues. CDR3 nucleotides: TGTGCCAGCAGGCTGAGTAGAAGTGGTGAGGAGACCCAGTACTTC. As protein: CASRLSRSGEETQYF.

This chain links TRBV7-9 with TRBJ1-6, with 9 bases matching TRBD1. This CDR3 is 13 amino acids long. The ends lost 2 bases at V and 14 bases at J; junction bases unmatched: 4. Germline-derived CDR1 and CDR2 are SEHNR and FQNEAQ (reference sequence). DNA for the CDR3: TGTGCCAGCAGCTTACGTACAGGGGGCACCCTCCACTTT. Translated, it gives CASSLRTGGTLHF.

The chain combines TRBV5-1 with TRBJ2-5; 15 nucleotides align to TRBD2. Per the germline V gene, CDR1 is SGHRS and CDR2 is YFSETQ. This CDR3 contains 19 residues. After removal of 1 base from V and 0 bases from J, the junction contained 7 bases not matched to a gene. The chain's CDR3 is CASSLTGTSGRSYQETQYF. CDR3 sequence (DNA): TGCGCCAGCAGCTTGACCGGGACTAGCGGGAGGAGCTACCAAGAGACCCAGTACTTC.

The genes are TRBV2 and TRBJ2-3; 7 nucleotides match TRBD2. V shed 11 bases and J 5 bases; nucleotides not matched to a gene: 10. This CDR3 is built from 13 residues. Germline-derived CDR1 and CDR2 are SNHLY and FYNNEI. CDR3 loop: CASARGVGDTQYF. The DNA of the CDR3 is TGTGCCTCGGCCCGGGGGGTTGGAGATACGCAGTATTTT.

In nucleotides, the CDR3 is TGTGCCAGCAGCCCAGGGGTGGAGAGCCCCCACGAGCAGTACTTC. This gives the protein CASSPGVESPHEQYF. The V gene is TRBV21-1, the J gene TRBJ2-7; the table calls TRBD1, which could not be checked here. TRBV21-1 is assigned pseudogene status. This CDR3 region has 15 residues.